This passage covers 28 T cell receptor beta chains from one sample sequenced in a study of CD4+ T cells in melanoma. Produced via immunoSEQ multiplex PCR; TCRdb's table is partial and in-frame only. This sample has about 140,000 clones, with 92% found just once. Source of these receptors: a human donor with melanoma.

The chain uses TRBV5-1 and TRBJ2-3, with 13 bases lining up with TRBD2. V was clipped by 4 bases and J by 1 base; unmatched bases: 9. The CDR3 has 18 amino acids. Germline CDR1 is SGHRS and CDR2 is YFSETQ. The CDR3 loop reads CASSRQGGTSGGTDTQYF. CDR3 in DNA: TGCGCCAGCAGCCGACAGGGCGGGACTAGCGGGGGCACAGATACGCAGTATTTT.

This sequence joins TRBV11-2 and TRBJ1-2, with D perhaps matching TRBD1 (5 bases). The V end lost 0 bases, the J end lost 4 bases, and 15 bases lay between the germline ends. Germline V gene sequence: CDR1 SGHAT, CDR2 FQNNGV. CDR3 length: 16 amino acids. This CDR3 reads CASSLEGGAQSYGYTF. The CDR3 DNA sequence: TGTGCCAGCAGCTTAGAGGGTGGGGCTCAGAGCTATGGCTACACCTTC.

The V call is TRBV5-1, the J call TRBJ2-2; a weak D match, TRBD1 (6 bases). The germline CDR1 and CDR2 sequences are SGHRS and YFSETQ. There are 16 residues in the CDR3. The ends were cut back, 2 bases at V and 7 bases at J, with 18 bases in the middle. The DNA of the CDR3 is TGCGCCAGCAGCTTTGATGGGGGCGGAAGTAGCGGGGAGCTGTTTTTT. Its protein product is CASSFDGGGSSGELFF.

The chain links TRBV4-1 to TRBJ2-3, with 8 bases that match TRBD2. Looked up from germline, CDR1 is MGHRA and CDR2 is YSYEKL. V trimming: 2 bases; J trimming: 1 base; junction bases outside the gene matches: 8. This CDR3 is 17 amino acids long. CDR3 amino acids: CASSQQRTSPGTDTQYF. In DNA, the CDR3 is TGCGCCAGCAGCCAACAACGGACTAGCCCTGGCACAGATACGCAGTATTTT.

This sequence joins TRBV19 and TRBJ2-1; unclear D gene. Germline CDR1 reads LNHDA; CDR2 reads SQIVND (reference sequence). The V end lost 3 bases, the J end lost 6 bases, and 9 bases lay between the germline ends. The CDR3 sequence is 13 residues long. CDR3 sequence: CASSIGQFNEQFF. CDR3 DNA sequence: TGTGCCAGTAGTATCGGGCAGTTCAATGAGCAGTTCTTC.

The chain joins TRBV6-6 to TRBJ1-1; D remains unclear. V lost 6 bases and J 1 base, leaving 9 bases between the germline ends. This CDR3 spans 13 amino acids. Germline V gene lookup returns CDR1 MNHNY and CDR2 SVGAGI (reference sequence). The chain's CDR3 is CASSLTENTEAFF. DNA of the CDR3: TGTGCCAGCAGCCTCACAGAGAACACTGAAGCTTTCTTT.

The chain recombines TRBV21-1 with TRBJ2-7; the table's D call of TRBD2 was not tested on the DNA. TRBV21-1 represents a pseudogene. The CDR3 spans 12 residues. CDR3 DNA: TGTGCCAGCAGCGCGGGGGGGTACGAGCAGTACTTC. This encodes CASSAGGYEQYF.

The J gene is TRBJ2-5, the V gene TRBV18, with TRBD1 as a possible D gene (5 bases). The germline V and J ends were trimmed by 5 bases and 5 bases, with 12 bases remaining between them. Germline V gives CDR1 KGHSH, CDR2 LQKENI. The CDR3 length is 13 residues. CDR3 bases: TGTGCCAGCTCAGATAGCAGGGCTGAGACCCAGTACTTC. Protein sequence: CASSDSRAETQYF.

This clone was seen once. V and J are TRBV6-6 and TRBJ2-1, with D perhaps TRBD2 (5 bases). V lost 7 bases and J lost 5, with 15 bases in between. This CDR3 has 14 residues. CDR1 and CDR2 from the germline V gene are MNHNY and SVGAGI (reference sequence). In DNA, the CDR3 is TGTGCCAGCACTAGCTCAGGTGCCCACAATGAGCAGTTCTTC. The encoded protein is CASTSSGAHNEQFF.

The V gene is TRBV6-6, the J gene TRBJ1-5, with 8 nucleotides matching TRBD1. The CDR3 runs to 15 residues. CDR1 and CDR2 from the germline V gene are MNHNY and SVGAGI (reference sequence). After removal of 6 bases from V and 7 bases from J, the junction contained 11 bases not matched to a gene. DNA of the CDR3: TGTGCCAGCAGGACTAGCACAGGGGGAGGGCAGCCCCAGCATTTT. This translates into CASRTSTGGGQPQHF.

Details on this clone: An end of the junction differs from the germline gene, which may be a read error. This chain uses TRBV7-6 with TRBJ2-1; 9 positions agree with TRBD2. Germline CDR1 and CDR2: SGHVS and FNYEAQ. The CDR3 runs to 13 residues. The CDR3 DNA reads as TGTGCCAGCAGCTTAAACGGCGGGGGGGGGCGGGTCTTC. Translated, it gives CASSLNGGGGRVF.

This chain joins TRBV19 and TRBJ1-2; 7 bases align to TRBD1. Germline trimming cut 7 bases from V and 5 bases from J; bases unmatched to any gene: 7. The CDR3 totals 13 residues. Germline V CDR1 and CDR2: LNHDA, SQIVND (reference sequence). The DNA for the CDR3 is TGTGCCAGTACGGCCAGGGGGGAATATGGCTACACCTTC. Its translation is CASTARGEYGYTF. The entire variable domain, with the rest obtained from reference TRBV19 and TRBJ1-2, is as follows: DGGITQSPKYLFRKEGQNVTLSCEQNLNHDAMYWYRQDPGQGLRLIYYSQIVNDFQKGDIAEGYSVSREKKESFPLTVTSAQKNPTAFYLCASTARGEYGYTFGSGTRLTVV.

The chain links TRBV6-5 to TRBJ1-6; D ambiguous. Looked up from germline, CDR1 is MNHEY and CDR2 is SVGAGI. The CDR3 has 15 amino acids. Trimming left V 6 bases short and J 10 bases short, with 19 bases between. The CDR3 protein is CASSIRLPRESPLHF. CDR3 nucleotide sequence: TGTGCCAGCAGCATTAGGCTCCCACGGGAGTCACCCCTCCACTTT.

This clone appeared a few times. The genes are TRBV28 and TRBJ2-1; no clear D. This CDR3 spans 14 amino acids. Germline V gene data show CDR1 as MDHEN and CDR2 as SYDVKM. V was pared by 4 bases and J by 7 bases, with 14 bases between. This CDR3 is CASSSRKGRNEQFF. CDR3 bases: TGTGCCAGCAGTTCCCGGAAGGGTCGGAATGAGCAGTTCTTC.

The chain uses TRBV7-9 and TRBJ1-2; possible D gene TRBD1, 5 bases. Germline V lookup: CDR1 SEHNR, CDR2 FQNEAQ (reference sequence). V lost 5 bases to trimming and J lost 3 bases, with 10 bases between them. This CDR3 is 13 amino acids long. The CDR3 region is CASSPPQDYGYTF. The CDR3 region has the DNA TGTGCCAGCAGCCCGCCACAGGACTATGGCTACACCTTC.

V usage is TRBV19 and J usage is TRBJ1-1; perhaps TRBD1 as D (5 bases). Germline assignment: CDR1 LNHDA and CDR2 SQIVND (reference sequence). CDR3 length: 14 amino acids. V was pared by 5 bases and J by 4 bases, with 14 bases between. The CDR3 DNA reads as TGTGCCAGTAGTCCAAGCGCTGGGGGCACTGAAGCTTTCTTT. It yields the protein CASSPSAGGTEAFF.

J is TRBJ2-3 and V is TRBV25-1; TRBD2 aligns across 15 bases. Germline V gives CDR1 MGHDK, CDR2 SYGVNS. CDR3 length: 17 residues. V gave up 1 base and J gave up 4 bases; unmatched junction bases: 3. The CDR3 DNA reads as TGTGCCAGCAGTGAATCGGGACTAGCGGGGGGTCCAGATACGCAGTATTTT. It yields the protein CASSESGLAGGPDTQYF.

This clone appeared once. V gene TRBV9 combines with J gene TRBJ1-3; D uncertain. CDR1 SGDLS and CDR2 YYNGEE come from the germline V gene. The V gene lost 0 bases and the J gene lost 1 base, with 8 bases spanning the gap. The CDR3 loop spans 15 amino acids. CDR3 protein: CASSVGPYSGNTIYF. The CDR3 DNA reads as TGTGCCAGCAGCGTAGGGCCGTATTCTGGAAACACCATATATTTT.

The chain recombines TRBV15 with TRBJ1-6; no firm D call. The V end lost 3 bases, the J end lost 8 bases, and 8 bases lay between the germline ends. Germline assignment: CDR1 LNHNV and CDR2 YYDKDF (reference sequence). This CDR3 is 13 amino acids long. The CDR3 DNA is TGTGCCACCAGCAGCAGGATGGATTCACCCCTCCACTTT. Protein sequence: CATSSRMDSPLHF.

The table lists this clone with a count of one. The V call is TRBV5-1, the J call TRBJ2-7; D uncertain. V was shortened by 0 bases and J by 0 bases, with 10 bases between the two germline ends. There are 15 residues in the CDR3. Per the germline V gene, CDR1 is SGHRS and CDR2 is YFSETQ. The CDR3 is CASSLGAAASYEQYF. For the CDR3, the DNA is TGCGCCAGCAGCTTGGGGGCGGCGGCCTCCTACGAGCAGTACTTC.

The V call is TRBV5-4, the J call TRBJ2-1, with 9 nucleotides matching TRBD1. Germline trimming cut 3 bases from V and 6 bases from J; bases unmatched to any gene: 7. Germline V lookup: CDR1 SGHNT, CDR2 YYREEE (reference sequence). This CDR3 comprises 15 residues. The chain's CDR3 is CASSSPGQGGNEQFF. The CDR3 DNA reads TGTGCCAGCAGCTCTCCGGGACAGGGAGGCAATGAGCAGTTCTTC. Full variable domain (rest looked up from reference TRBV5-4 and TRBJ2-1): ETGVTQSPTHLIKTRGQQVTLRCSSQSGHNTVSWYQQALGQGPQFIFQYYREEENGRGNFPPRFSGLQFPNYSSELNVNALELDDSALYLCASSSPGQGGNEQFFGPGTRLTVL.

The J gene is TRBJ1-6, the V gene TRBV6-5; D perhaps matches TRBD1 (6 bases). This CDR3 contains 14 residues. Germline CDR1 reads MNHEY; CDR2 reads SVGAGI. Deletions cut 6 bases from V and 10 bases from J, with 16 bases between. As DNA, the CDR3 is TGTGCCAGCAGAGTTTACAGGGAAGGGTCACCCCTCCACTTT. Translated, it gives CASRVYREGSPLHF.

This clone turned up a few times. CDR3 sequence reads: CASSWQFGYEQYF. CDR3 nucleotides: TGTGCCAGCAGCTGGCAGTTTGGCTACGAGCAGTACTTC. V is TRBV11-3 and J is TRBJ2-7; D gene ambiguous. Germline CDR1 and CDR2: SGHNT and YENEEA. The CDR3 has 13 amino acids. Trimming left V 4 bases short and J 3 bases short, with 10 bases between.

CDR3 DNA: TGTGCCAGCAACGAGGACAGGGGGCGCGACACGCAGTATTTT. Translated: CASNEDRGRDTQYF. The V and J genes are TRBV6-6 and TRBJ2-3, with 11 bases fitting TRBD1. Germline loops: CDR1 MNHNY, CDR2 SVGAGI (reference sequence). The CDR3 is 14 amino acids. J gave up 9 bases and V 7 bases, and 9 bases lay outside the gene matches.

Written as DNA, the CDR3 is TGTGCCAGTAGTCCGCAGCGGGGCGATTACAATGAGCAGTTCTTC. Translated: CASSPQRGDYNEQFF. This sequence joins TRBV19 and TRBJ2-1; TRBD2 matches at 7 bases. The CDR3 consists of 15 residues. Germline V gene lookup returns CDR1 LNHDA and CDR2 SQIVND (reference sequence). Trimming removed 5 bases from V and 4 bases from J; junction bases left unmatched: 8.

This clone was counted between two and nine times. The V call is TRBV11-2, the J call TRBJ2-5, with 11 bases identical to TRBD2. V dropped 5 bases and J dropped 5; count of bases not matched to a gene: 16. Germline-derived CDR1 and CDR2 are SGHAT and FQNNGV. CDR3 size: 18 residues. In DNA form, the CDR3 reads TGTGCCAGCAGCCCGCGACTAGCGGGACCCGTTTCGGCGGAGACCCAGTACTTC. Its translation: CASSPRLAGPVSAETQYF.

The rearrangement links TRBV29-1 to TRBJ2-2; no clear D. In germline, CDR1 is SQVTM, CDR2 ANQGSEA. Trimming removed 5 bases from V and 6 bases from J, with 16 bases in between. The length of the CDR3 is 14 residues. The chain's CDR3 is CSVMSSWVAGELFF. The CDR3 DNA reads TGCAGCGTTATGTCCAGCTGGGTGGCCGGGGAGCTGTTTTTT.

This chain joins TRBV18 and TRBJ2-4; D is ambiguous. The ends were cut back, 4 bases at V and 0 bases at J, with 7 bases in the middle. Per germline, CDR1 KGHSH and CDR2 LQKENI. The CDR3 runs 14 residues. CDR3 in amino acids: CASSQDLAKNIQYF. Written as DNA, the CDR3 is TGTGCCAGCTCACAAGACTTAGCCAAAAACATTCAGTACTTC.